Listed below are T cell receptor beta chains from one sample, sequenced in a study of T cells in Graves' hyperthyroidism and ophthalmopathy. Via MiXCR, TCRdb re-called the multiplex PCR reads, giving one row per CDR3 protein. The sample carries some 180,000 distinct CDR3 sequences, 15% to 20% recorded once. Sequencing was carried out using blood. Receptor source: a woman in her 50s with Graves' hyperthyroidism. The CDR3 runs from the conserved cysteine through the conserved F or W. Clone size is shown for a subset of rows, as once, few, many or a class of expanded clone.

j_call clone_size v_call cdr3_aa
TRBJ2-1 many TRBV28 CATIPSGLAALSSYNEQFF
TRBJ1-6 many TRBV6-1 CASSPGQTNSPLHF
TRBJ2-5 few TRBV5-1 CASSPGLNQETQYF
TRBJ1-5 many TRBV6-1 CASTNGAGPNQPQHF
TRBJ1-5 many TRBV12-3/TRBV12-4 CASSPGTPEGRPQHF
TRBJ1-5 many TRBV19 CASSIVNYWGQPQHF
TRBJ2-5 many TRBV27 CASSLSSSGGLTQYF
TRBJ2-2 many TRBV11-2 CASSPSLGAGGYTGELFF
TRBJ1-5 few TRBV6-8 CASSWSGERSQHF
TRBJ1-4 many TRBV12-3/TRBV12-4 CASSLAGVRREKLFF
TRBJ2-3 few TRBV15 CATSRDQGQGGTDTQYF
TRBJ1-3 many TRBV20-1 CSARQGGTGNTIYF
TRBJ2-5 many TRBV28 CASSLGQGLQETQYF
TRBJ1-1 many TRBV7-8 CASSSGQQKMNTEAFF
TRBJ1-5 many TRBV2 CASSEALVSQPQHF
TRBJ1-4 many TRBV5-8 CASSPGGATNEKLFF
TRBJ1-6 many TRBV9 CASSRGDSPLHF
TRBJ2-7 many TRBV27 CASSDWTVSSYEQYF
TRBJ1-2 many TRBV19 CASSIAPEGYTF
TRBJ2-3 many TRBV6-2/TRBV6-3 CASSSPGNTDTQYF
TRBJ1-5 . TRBV12-3/TRBV12-4 CAGSLIGDSNQPQHF
TRBJ2-1 . TRBV6-6 CASSYSMGSSYNEQFF
TRBJ2-7 . TRBV7-9 CASSLASTGGEQYF
TRBJ2-7 few TRBV7-2 CASSLNGYRYEQYF
TRBJ2-2 many TRBV9 CASSVGGHTGELFF
TRBJ2-3 many TRBV6-1 CASSPGTISTDTQYF
TRBJ2-5 many TRBV20-1 CSAMGQEKETQYF
TRBJ2-1 many TRBV20-1 CSARGLISGTGAMNNEQFF